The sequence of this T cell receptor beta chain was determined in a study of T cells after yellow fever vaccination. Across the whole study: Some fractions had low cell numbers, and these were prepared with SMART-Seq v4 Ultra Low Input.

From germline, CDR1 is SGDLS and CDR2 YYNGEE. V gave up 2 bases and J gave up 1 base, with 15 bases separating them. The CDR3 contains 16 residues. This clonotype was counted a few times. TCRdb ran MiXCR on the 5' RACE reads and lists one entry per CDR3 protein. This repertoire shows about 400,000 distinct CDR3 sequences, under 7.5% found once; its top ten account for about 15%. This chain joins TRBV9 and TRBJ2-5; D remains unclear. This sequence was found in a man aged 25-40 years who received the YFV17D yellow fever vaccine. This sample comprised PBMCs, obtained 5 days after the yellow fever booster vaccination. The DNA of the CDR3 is TGTGCCAGCAGCGTCGCTTTTTCCCGCGGCCAAGAGACCCAGTACTTC. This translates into CASSVAFSRGQETQYF. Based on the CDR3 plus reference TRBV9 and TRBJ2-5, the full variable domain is DSGVTQTPKHLITATGQRVTLRCSPRSGDLSVYWYQQSLDQGLQFLIQYYNGEERAKGNILERFSAQQFPDLHSELNLSSLELGDSALYFCASSVAFSRGQETQYFGPGTRLLVL.